What follows are 15 T cell receptor beta chains derived from one specimen sequenced in a study of PD-1 blockade in classical Hodgkin lymphoma. TCRdb's table, derived via immunoSEQ multiplex PCR, lists solely in-frame clones and lacks some. The data contain about 76,000 clones, around 90% of them seen just once; the ten biggest clones take up around 20%. There was relapse after autologous stem cell transplantation in every patient, and there was variation in brentuximab vedotin exposure. Here the sequenced sample was peripheral blood mononuclear cells (PBMCs), taken at baseline. Receptor source: a human donor with classical Hodgkin lymphoma.

The chain joins TRBV11-2 to TRBJ1-2; D possibly corresponds to TRBD1 (5 bases). The V gene lost 5 bases and the J gene lost 3 bases, with 13 bases spanning the gap. The CDR3 length is 14 residues. Germline CDR1 SGHAT, CDR2 FQNNGV. The CDR3 DNA is TGTGCCAGCAGCAGAACAGGTGGAGACTATGGCTACACCTTC. Protein sequence: CASSRTGGDYGYTF.

The chain carries TRBV29-1 and TRBJ2-7; D could derive from TRBD1 or TRBD2 (5 bases each). The length of the CDR3 is 16 residues. Germline CDR1 SQVTM, CDR2 ANQGSEA. Deletions cut 2 bases from V and 7 bases from J, with 24 bases between. The CDR3 nucleotides read TGCAGCGTTGAATTTGGGTTCCGGGACCCTTCTTCGGAGCAGTACTTC. Translating it yields CSVEFGFRDPSSEQYF.

This clone was seen only a few times. The chain has TRBV30 and TRBJ1-5; D uncertain. Germline-derived CDR1 and CDR2 are GTSNPN and SVGIG (reference sequence). Trimming left V 0 bases short and J 1 base short, with 4 bases between. The CDR3 consists of 13 residues. CDR3 in DNA: TGTGCCTGGAGTGTACAGAGCAATCAGCCCCAGCATTTT. This codes for CAWSVQSNQPQHF.

The sample holds one count of this clone. This chain links TRBV29-1 with TRBJ1-3; 7 nucleotides line up with TRBD1. The CDR3 is 12 amino acids. Germline lookup yields CDR1 SQVTM and CDR2 ANQGSEA. J lost 1 base, V lost 6 bases, and 0 bases had no gene match. Here the CDR3 reads CSVTGSGNTIYF. As DNA, the CDR3 is TGCAGCGTGACAGGGTCTGGAAACACCATATATTTT.

This chain joins TRBV10-3 and TRBJ1-5; D is ambiguous. The CDR3 extends over 15 amino acids. Germline CDR1 ENHRY, CDR2 SYGVKD. Trimming took off 3 bases at V and 0 bases at J, with 9 bases between the two ends. CDR3 DNA sequence: TGTGCCATCAGTGACACACAGAATAGCAATCAGCCCCAGCATTTT. Protein product: CAISDTQNSNQPQHF.

The chain joins TRBV11-3 to TRBJ2-3; possibly TRBD2 for D (5 bases). Germline assignment: CDR1 SGHNT and CDR2 YENEEA. The CDR3 is 14 residues long. V lost 2 bases and J 4 bases, leaving 10 bases between the germline ends. The CDR3 here is CASSLQGSSDTQYF. The CDR3 coding sequence is TGTGCCAGCAGCTTACAAGGGAGCTCAGATACGCAGTATTTT.

Of note for this clone: Mismatch with germline at one junction end may stem from a read error. This chain links TRBV2 with TRBJ1-2; D uncertain. Germline-derived CDR1 and CDR2 are SNHLY and FYNNEI. The CDR3 has 9 residues. The CDR3: CASSVTVFF. The CDR3 bases are TGTGCCAGCAGTGTAACCGTGTTCTTC.

The J gene is TRBJ2-5, the V gene TRBV4-1; the D call may be TRBD1 or TRBD2 (6 bases each). This CDR3 is 15 amino acids long. V gave up 4 bases and J gave up 3 bases, with 15 bases separating them. Germline CDR1 is MGHRA and CDR2 is YSYEKL. This CDR3 reads CASSPRGEREETQYF. The CDR3 DNA follows: TGCGCCAGCAGCCCTAGGGGGGAGAGGGAAGAGACCCAGTACTTC.

The chain uses TRBV5-5 and TRBJ1-1; a possible D gene is TRBD1 (5 bases). V was clipped by 0 bases and J by 4 bases, with 7 bases between them. Germline loops: CDR1 SGHKS, CDR2 YYEKEE (reference sequence). The CDR3 sequence is 13 residues long. This CDR3 reads CASSLEGTTEAFF. In DNA, the CDR3 is TGTGCCAGCAGCTTGGAAGGGACCACTGAAGCTTTCTTT.

The V call is TRBV9, the J call TRBJ1-1; 7 nucleotides align to TRBD1. Germline CDR1 and CDR2: SGDLS and YYNGEE. The CDR3 loop spans 13 amino acids. The V gene end was trimmed by 4 bases and the J gene end by 5 bases; junction bases not matched to a gene: 5. Written as DNA, the CDR3 is TGTGCCAGCAGCTCCCCGGGACAGACTGAAGCTTTCTTT. Translating gives CASSSPGQTEAFF.

V is TRBV30 and J is TRBJ1-5; no reliable D call. Germline V gives CDR1 GTSNPN, CDR2 SVGIG (reference sequence). Trimming left V 0 bases short and J 8 bases short, with 11 bases between. The CDR3 has 13 residues. The CDR3 sequence: CAWSVLNSKPQHF. The CDR3 DNA reads as TGTGCCTGGAGTGTACTGAATAGCAAGCCCCAGCATTTT.

The chain combines TRBV11-2 with TRBJ2-5, with D perhaps TRBD2 (6 bases). Germline CDR1 and CDR2: SGHAT and FQNNGV. This CDR3 is 14 amino acids long. Trimming took off 1 base at V and 2 bases at J, with 8 bases between the two ends. The CDR3 bases are TGTGCCAGCAGCTTAGTACGGGGGCAAGAGACCCAGTACTTC. Translated: CASSLVRGQETQYF. Full variable domain (rest looked up from reference TRBV11-2 and TRBJ2-5): EAGVAQSPRYKIIEKRQSVAFWCNPISGHATLYWYQQILGQGPKLLIQFQNNGVVDDSQLPKDRFSAERLKGVDSTLKIQPAKLEDSAVYLCASSLVRGQETQYFGPGTRLLVL.

The rearrangement uses TRBV5-1 and TRBJ2-7; 7 nucleotides match TRBD2. The germline V gene encodes CDR1 SGHRS and CDR2 YFSETQ. V lost 3 bases to trimming and J lost 0 bases; unmatched junction nucleotides: 3. The CDR3 covers 14 residues. CDR3 sequence (DNA): TGCGCCAGCAGCTATGGCGGGAGCTCCTACGAGCAGTACTTC. Translated: CASSYGGSSYEQYF.

The chain recombines TRBV2 with TRBJ1-2; 7 bases line up with TRBD1. J gave up 4 bases and V 7 bases, and 12 bases lay outside the gene matches. CDR1 is SNHLY and CDR2 is FYNNEI in the germline V gene. This CDR3 is 15 amino acids long. DNA of the CDR3: TGTGCCAGCACTAAGCGCCGGGACAGCCCCTATGGCTACACCTTC. Translated, it gives CASTKRRDSPYGYTF.

This chain links TRBV7-2 with TRBJ2-7, with a tentative D call TRBD1 (5 bases). Per the germline V gene, CDR1 is SGHTA and CDR2 is FQGNSA. V lost 4 bases to trimming and J lost 2 bases, with 15 bases between them. The CDR3 sequence is 15 residues long. The CDR3 loop is CASSSQGSSAYEQYF. CDR3 DNA: TGTGCCAGCAGCTCCCAGGGCAGCTCAGCCTACGAGCAGTACTTC. The whole variable domain, filled in from reference TRBV7-2 and TRBJ2-7, reads GAGVSQSPSNKVTEKGKDVELRCDPISGHTALYWYRQSLGQGLEFLIYFQGNSAPDKSGLPSDRFSAERTGGSVSTLTIQRTQQEDSAVYLCASSSQGSSAYEQYFGPGTRLTVT.